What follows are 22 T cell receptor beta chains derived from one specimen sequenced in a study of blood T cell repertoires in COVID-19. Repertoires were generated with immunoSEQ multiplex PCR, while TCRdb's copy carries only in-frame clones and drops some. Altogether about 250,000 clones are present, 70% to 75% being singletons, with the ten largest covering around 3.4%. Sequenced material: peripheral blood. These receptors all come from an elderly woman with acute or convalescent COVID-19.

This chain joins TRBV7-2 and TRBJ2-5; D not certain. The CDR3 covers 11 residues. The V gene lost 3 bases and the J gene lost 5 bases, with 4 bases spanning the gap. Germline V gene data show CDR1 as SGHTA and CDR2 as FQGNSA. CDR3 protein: CASSFRETQYF. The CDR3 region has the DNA TGTGCCAGCAGCTTTCGGGAGACCCAGTACTTC.

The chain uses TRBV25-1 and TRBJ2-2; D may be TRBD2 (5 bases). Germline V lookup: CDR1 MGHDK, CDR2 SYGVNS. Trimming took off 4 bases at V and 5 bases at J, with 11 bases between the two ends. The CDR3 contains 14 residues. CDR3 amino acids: CASSGGLTTGELFF. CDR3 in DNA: TGTGCCAGCAGTGGTGGACTTACAACCGGGGAGCTGTTTTTT.

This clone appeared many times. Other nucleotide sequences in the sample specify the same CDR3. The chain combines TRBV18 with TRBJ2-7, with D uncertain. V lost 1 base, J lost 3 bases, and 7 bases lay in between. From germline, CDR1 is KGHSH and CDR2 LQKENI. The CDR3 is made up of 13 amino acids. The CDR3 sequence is CASSPRGSYEQYF. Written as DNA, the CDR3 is TGTGCCAGCTCACCACGTGGCAGCTACGAGCAGTACTTC.

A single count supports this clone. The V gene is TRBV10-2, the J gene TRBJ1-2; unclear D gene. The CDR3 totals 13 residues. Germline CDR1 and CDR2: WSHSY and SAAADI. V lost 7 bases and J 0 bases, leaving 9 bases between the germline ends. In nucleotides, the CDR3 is TGCGCCAGCAAGGAGAGCCCTAACTATGGCTACACCTTC. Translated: CASKESPNYGYTF.

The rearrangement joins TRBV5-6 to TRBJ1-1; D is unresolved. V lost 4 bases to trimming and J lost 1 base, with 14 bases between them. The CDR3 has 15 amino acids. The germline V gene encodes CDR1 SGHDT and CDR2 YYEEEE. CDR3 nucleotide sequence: TGTGCCAGCAGCCAAAAAAAACACGCGAACACTGAAGCTTTCTTT. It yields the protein CASSQKKHANTEAFF.

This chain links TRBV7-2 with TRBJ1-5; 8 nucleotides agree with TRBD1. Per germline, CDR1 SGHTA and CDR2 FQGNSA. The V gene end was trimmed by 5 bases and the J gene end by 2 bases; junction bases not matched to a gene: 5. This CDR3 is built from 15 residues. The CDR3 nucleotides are TGTGCCAGCAGCGAAGGACAGGGCGGCAATCAGCCCCAGCATTTT. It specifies CASSEGQGGNQPQHF. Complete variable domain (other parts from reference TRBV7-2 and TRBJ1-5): GAGVSQSPSNKVTEKGKDVELRCDPISGHTALYWYRQSLGQGLEFLIYFQGNSAPDKSGLPSDRFSAERTGGSVSTLTIQRTQQEDSAVYLCASSEGQGGNQPQHFGDGTRLSIL.

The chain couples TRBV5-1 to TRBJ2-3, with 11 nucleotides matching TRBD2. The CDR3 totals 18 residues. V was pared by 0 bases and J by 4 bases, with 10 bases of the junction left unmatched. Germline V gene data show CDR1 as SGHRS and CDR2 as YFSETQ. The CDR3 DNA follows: TGCGCCAGCAGCTTGGTCCCCCTAGCGGGAGGTAGGGCAGATACGCAGTATTTT. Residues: CASSLVPLAGGRADTQYF.

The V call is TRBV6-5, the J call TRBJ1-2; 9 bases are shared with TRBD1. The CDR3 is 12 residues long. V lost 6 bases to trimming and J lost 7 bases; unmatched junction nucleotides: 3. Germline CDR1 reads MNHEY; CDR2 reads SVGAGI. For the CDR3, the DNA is TGTGCCAGCAGCTACAGGGGGCCTGGCTACACCTTC. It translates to CASSYRGPGYTF.

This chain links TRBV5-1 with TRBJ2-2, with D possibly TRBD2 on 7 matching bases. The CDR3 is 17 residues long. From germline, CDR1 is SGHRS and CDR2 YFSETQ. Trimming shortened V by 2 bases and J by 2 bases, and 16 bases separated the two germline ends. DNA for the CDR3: TGCGCCAGCAGCTTATGGATCGGGGGGCCCAACACCGGGGAGCTGTTTTTT. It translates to CASSLWIGGPNTGELFF.

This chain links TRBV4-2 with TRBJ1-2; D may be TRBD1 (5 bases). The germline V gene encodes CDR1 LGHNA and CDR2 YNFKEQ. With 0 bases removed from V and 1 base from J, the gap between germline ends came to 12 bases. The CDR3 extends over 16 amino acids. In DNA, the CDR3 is TGTGCCAGCAGCCAAGATCAGACAGCGTATAACTATGGCTACACCTTC. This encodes CASSQDQTAYNYGYTF.

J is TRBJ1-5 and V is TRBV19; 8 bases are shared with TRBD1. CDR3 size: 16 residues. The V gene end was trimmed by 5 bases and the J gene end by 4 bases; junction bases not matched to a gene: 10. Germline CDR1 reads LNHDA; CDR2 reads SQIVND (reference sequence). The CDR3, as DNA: TGTGCCAGTAGTCCGTCCAGGGGGCGCGGGAATCAGCCCCAGCATTTT. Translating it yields CASSPSRGRGNQPQHF.

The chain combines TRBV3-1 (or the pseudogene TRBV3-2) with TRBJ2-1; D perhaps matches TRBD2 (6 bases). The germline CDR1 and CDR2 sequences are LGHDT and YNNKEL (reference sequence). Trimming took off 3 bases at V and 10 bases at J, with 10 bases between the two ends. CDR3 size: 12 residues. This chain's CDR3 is CASSQARGEQFF. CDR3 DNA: TGTGCCAGCAGCCAGGCCCGGGGGGAGCAGTTCTTC.

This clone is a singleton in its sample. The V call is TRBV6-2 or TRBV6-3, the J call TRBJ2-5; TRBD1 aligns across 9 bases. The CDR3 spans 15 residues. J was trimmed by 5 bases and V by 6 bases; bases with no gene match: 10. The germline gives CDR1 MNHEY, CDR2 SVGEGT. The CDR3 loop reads CASSTPGTGTETQYF. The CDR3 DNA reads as TGTGCCAGCAGCACTCCCGGGACAGGGACCGAGACCCAGTACTTC.

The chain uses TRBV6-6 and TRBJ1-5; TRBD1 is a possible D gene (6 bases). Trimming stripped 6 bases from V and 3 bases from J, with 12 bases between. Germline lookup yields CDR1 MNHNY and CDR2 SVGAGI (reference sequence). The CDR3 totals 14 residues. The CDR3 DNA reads TGTGCCAGCAGCCATACAGGGAACAATCAGCCCCAGCATTTT. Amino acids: CASSHTGNNQPQHF.

The CDR3 bases are TGCAGTGCTAGTAGTATGAGCGGGAGGGCCAATGAGCAGTTCTTC. It yields the protein CSASSMSGRANEQFF. This rearrangement joins TRBV20-1 to TRBJ2-1, with 10 positions matching TRBD2. The CDR3 contains 15 residues. The germline gives CDR1 DFQATT, CDR2 SNEGSKA (reference sequence). Unmatched junction bases numbered 8, after V lost 3 bases and J lost 6 bases.

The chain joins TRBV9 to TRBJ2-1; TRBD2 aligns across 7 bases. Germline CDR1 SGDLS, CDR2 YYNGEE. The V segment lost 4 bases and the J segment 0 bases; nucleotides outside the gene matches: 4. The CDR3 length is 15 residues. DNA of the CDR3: TGTGCCAGCAGCCGTGGACTAGACTCCTACAATGAGCAGTTCTTC. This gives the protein CASSRGLDSYNEQFF.

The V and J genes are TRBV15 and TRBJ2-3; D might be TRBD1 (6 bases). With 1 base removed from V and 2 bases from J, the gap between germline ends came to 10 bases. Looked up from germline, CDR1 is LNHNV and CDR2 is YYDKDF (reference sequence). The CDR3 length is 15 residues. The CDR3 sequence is CATSRGQVNTDTQYF. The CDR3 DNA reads TGTGCCACCAGCAGAGGACAGGTGAACACAGATACGCAGTATTTT.

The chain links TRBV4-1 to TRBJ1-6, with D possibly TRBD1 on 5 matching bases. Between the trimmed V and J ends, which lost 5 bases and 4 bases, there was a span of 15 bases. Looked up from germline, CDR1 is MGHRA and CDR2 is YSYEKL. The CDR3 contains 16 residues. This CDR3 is CASSNSLQGYNSPLHF. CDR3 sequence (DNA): TGCGCCAGCAGCAACTCCCTTCAGGGATATAATTCACCCCTCCACTTT.

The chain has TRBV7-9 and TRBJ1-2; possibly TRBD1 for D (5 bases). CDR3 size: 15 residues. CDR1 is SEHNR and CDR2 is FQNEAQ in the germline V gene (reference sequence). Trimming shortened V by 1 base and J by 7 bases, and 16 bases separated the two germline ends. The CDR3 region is CASSLGDGWGGGYTF. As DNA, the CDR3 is TGTGCCAGCAGCTTAGGGGACGGCTGGGGAGGTGGCTACACCTTC.

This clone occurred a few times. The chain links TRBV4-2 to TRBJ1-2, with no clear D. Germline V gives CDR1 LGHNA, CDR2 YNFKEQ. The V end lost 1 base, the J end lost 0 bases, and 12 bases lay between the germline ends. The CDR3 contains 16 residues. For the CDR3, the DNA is TGTGCCAGCAGCCAAGGTCTTGTAGCGGCTAACTATGGCTACACCTTC. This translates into CASSQGLVAANYGYTF.

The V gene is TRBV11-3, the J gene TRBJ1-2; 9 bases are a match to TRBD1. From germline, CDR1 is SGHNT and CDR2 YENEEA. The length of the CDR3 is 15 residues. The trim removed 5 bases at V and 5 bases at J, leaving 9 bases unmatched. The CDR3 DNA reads TGTGCCAGCAGCGCCTGGGACAGGGATATTTATGGCTACACCTTC. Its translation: CASSAWDRDIYGYTF.

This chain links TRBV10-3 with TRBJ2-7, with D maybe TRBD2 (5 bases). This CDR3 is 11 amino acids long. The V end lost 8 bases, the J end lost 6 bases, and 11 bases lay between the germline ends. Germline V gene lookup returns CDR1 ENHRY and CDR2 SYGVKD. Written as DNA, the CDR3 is TGTGCCATCCAGGAGGCCTCCGAGCAGTACTTC. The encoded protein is CAIQEASEQYF.